This is a list of T cell receptor beta chains from one sample in a study of shared clonotypes between healthy human individuals. Here immunoSEQ multiplex PCR was the method, and the copy in TCRdb shows in-frame clones only, minus some. The table records 2 million to 2.5 million clones, approximately 95% of them present only once. Sequenced input: naive CD4+ T cells from PBMCs. The receptors stem from a man younger than 35 in good health. Some clones in this sample may be carry-over from other donors' samples. Both conserved end residues are part of each CDR3. D genes are given only for firm matches. Where a row states a size, it is once, few, many or the class of an expanded clone; other rows omit it.

V	size	J	D	DNA	CDR3
TRBV7-9	-	TRBJ2-7	-	TGTGCCAGCAGCTTAGGAACGGGAAGCTACGAGCAGTACTTC	CASSLGTGSYEQYF
TRBV9	-	TRBJ1-3	-	TGTGCCAGCAGCGTAGAGCCCCCCTCTGGAAACACCATATATTTT	CASSVEPPSGNTIYF
TRBV5-1	-	TRBJ2-7	TRBD2	TGCGCCAGCAGCTTGGCGGGACTAGCGGGACGATACGAGCAGTACTTC	CASSLAGLAGRYEQYF
TRBV4-2	once	TRBJ1-5	-	TGTGCCAGCAGCCAAGGGACACCGACGGGACAGCCCCAGCATTTT	CASSQGTPTGQPQHF
TRBV28	-	TRBJ2-5	-	TGTGCCAGCAGCCCCAACGGAGCCTCCAAAGAGACCCAGTACTTC	CASSPNGASKETQYF
TRBV7-9	once	TRBJ1-2	-	TGTGCCAGCAGCTTACAACGGACAGACCCTAACTATGGCTACACCTTC	CASSLQRTDPNYGYTF
TRBV7-9	-	TRBJ2-3	-	TGTGCCAGCAGCTTAGCGAACAGGGAACAAAGCGCAGATACGCAGTATTTT	CASSLANREQSADTQYF
TRBV18	-	TRBJ1-5	-	TGTGCCAGCTCACCGGGGTCTAACAATCAGCCCCAGCATTTT	CASSPGSNNQPQHF
TRBV6-6	-	TRBJ2-7	-	TGTGCCAGCAGTTACTCGATAGGGTCTTACGAGCAGTACTTC	CASSYSIGSYEQYF
TRBV7-6	-	TRBJ1-3	-	TGTGCCAGCAGCTTAGGACAGCCATCGTCTGGAAACACCATATATTTT	CASSLGQPSSGNTIYF
TRBV28	few	TRBJ1-5	TRBD1	TGTGCCAGCAGTCAAGGGGGCACGCCCCAGCATTTT	CASSQGGTPQHF
TRBV28	-	TRBJ2-5	-	TGTGCCAGCAGTTTTAGTCTAGCGCAGGAGACCCAGTACTTC	CASSFSLAQETQYF
TRBV7-3	once	TRBJ2-5	TRBD2	TGTGCCAGCAGCCCCCGGACTAGCGGGAGGGAGGGCCAGTACTTC	CASSPRTSGREGQYF
TRBV25-1	-	TRBJ2-2	-	TGTGCCAGCAGTGATGGAGGCCGTGGCACCGGGGAGCTGTTTTTT	CASSDGGRGTGELFF
TRBV28	-	TRBJ1-5	-	TGTGCCAGCAGTTTAGGCAGGGTAGGGACCAAAGTCAATCAGCCCCAGCATTTT	CASSLGRVGTKVNQPQHF
TRBV14	-	TRBJ1-4	-	TGTGCCAGCAGCAACACCAGGGTTTTGTCTTTT	CASSNTRVLSF
TRBV5-4	-	TRBJ2-2	-	TGTGCCAGCAGCTTGGTCGTCACCGGGGAGCTGTTTTTT	CASSLVVTGELFF
TRBV1	-	TRBJ2-3	-	TGCACCAGCAGCCAAGACTTCCCACTAGCGGGAGTTAATGGTCGCGATACGCAGTATTTT	CTSSQDFPLAGVNGRDTQYF
TRBV7-6	-	TRBJ2-5	-	TGTGCCAGCAGCCCGACGGCGAACCAAGAGACCCAGTACTTC	CASSPTANQETQYF
TRBV27	-	TRBJ1-5	-	TGTGCCAGCAGTTTACAGGGGCGCCAGCCCCAGCATTTT	CASSLQGRQPQHF
TRBV11-2	-	TRBJ2-2	TRBD1	TGTGCCAGCAGCTTCCTGACAGGGGGCGGCGGGGAGCTGTTTTTT	CASSFLTGGGGELFF
TRBV14	-	TRBJ1-1	TRBD1	TGTGCCAGCAGCCGACAGGGGCTAATGAACACTGAAGCTTTCTTT	CASSRQGLMNTEAFF
TRBV7-8	-	TRBJ2-2	TRBD1	TGTGCCAGCAGCCCGGACAGGGTGATCACCGGGGAGCTGTTTTTT	CASSPDRVITGELFF
TRBV5-1	-	TRBJ2-7	-	TGCGCCAGCAGCTTGGCTGGGAATACCGACGAGCAGTACTTC	CASSLAGNTDEQYF
TRBV5-1	once	TRBJ2-7	TRBD1	TGCGCCAGCAGTTACGAGGGGACAGCCTCCTACGAGCAGTACTTC	CASSYEGTASYEQYF
TRBV11-2	-	TRBJ2-3	-	TGTGCCAGCAGCTTAGCGTTTCAGGGTGCGACAGATACGCAGTATTTT	CASSLAFQGATDTQYF
TRBV28	-	TRBJ2-5	-	TGTGCCAGCAGTGGACAGCCCCAAGAGACCCAGTACTTC	CASSGQPQETQYF
TRBV4-3	few	TRBJ2-3	TRBD2	TGCGCCAGCAGCCAAGAGATTGGGGGACTAGCGGGAGCAGCAGATACGCAGTATTTT	CASSQEIGGLAGAADTQYF
TRBV11-2	-	TRBJ2-6	-	TGTGCCAGCAGCTTCTCCAGGCCTGGGGCCAACGTCCTGACTTTC	CASSFSRPGANVLTF
TRBV18	-	TRBJ2-7	-	TGTGCCAGCTCTCACCAACCTAGCAGGCTCTCCTACGAGCAGTACTTC	CASSHQPSRLSYEQYF
TRBV27	once	TRBJ2-7	-	TGTGCCAGCAGTCACCCAGAGTACCTTCAGCAGTACTTC	CASSHPEYLQQYF
TRBV2	-	TRBJ2-2	-	TGTGCCAGCAGTGGGTGGGTTAACACCGGGGAGCTGTTTTTT	CASSGWVNTGELFF
TRBV5-8	-	TRBJ2-7	TRBD1	TGTGCCAGCAGCTTGGGGGCCCTGGGACAGCTCTACGAGCAGTACTTC	CASSLGALGQLYEQYF
TRBV7-9	-	TRBJ1-3	-	TGTGCCAGCAGCTTTCAGACGCCTTCTGGAAACACCATATATTTT	CASSFQTPSGNTIYF
TRBV7-9	once	TRBJ2-1	-	TGTGCCAGCAGCTATAGAGGGGTGGGGCAGTTCTTC	CASSYRGVGQFF
TRBV7-9	-	TRBJ2-2	-	TGTGCCAGCAGCTTAGTGGTGGGAGGCTACACCGGGGAGCTGTTTTTT	CASSLVVGGYTGELFF
TRBV7-2	-	TRBJ2-3	TRBD2	TGTGCCAGCAGCTTAGGACCGGGACTAGCGGGAGATACGCAGTATTTT	CASSLGPGLAGDTQYF
TRBV7-2	once	TRBJ2-3	TRBD2	TGTGCCAGCAGCTACCCGGGACTAGCGGCAGATACGCAGTATTTT	CASSYPGLAADTQYF
TRBV5-4	-	TRBJ2-5	-	TGTGCCAGCAGCGTGGAGCCGGGAGTGGAGGAGACCCAGTACTTC	CASSVEPGVEETQYF
TRBV6-5	-	TRBJ1-5	TRBD1	TGTGCCAGCAGACCCGGACAGGGGGCAGCTCAGCCCCAGCATTTT	CASRPGQGAAQPQHF
TRBV10-3	-	TRBJ2-7	TRBD2	TGTGCCATCAGTGAGTCGATGTTATCGGGGGGCGAGCAGTACTTC	CAISESMLSGGEQYF
TRBV29-1	-	TRBJ2-2	TRBD2	TGCAGCGGGGGAGGACTAGGTCCCACCGGGGAGCTGTTTTTT	CSGGGLGPTGELFF
TRBV28	-	TRBJ1-3	-	TGTGCCAGCAGCCTCTCGGGTGTTAGAAACACCATATATTTT	CASSLSGVRNTIYF
TRBV11-2	-	TRBJ2-1	TRBD2	TGTGCCAGCAGCTTAAGGAGGGAGGGTGAGCAGTTCTTC	CASSLRREGEQFF
TRBV5-1	-	TRBJ2-2	-	TGCGCCAGCAGCCTAGATTACACCGGGGAGCTGTTTTTT	CASSLDYTGELFF
TRBV29-1	-	TRBJ2-1	TRBD2	TGCAGCGTTGAAGAGCGACTAGCGGGAAAAAGCTCCTACAATGAGCAGTTCTTC	CSVEERLAGKSSYNEQFF